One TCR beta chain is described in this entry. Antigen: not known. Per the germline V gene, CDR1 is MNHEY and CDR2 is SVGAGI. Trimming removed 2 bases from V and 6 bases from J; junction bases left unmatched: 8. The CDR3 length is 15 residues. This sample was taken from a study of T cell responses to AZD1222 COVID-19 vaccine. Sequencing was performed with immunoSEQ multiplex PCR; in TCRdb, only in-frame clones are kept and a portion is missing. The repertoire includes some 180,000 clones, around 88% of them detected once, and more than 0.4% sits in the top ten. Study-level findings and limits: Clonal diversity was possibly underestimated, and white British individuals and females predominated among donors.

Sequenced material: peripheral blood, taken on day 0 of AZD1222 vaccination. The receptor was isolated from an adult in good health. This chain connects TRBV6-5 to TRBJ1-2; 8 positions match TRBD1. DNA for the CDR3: TGTGCCAGCAGTTACGGGACAGGCTCCTTCAATGGCTACACCTTC. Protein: CASSYGTGSFNGYTF.